This TCR beta chain was observed in a study of CD8+ T cells in alopecia areata. Study conclusions and caveats: Normal scalp had lower clonality than lesional scalp, with alopecia totalis/universalis lesions showing this most strongly. Tofacitinib significantly decreased scalp clonality and expanded CD8+ clones among top 100. Throughout tofacitinib, many expanded lesional clones continued to persist in scalp and blood.

TCR sequencing used cDNA made by reverse transcription of extracted RNA. Profiled with immunoSEQ multiplex PCR; TCRdb holds only in-frame clones, not every one. The sample has 80,000 or so clones, around two thirds seen once. This clone was detected a few times. Antigen: not known. Treatment given: oral pan-JAK inhibitor, 5-10 mg twice daily. The junction had 8 bases not matched to a gene; V was cut back by 2 bases and J by 0 bases. The CDR3 runs to 19 residues. The germline V gene encodes CDR1 SGHRS and CDR2 YFSETQ. The material sequenced was CD8+ T cells sorted from blood, taken at week 24, from a patient treated with tofacitinib. The TCR comes from a human donor with alopecia areata. The rearrangement joins TRBV5-1 to TRBJ2-1, with 13 bases that match TRBD2. For the CDR3, the DNA is TGCGCCAGCAGCTTAATAGGACTAGCGGGGGTCAGCTCCTACAATGAGCAGTTCTTC. It encodes CASSLIGLAGVSSYNEQFF.